Listed here are 32 T cell receptor beta chains from one sample, sequenced in a study of response to subunit inactivated influenza vaccine. Via MiXCR, TCRdb re-called the RT-PCR reads, giving one row per CDR3 protein. In the table there are about 800,000 distinct CDR3 sequences, around 20% of which are singletons. This material consisted of PBMCs from blood, taken 4 to 6 days after vaccination. Receptor source: a man aged 45-60 years who received an inactivated influenza vaccine.

This clonotype was recorded many times. At one boundary the junction diverges from the germline segment, which might be a read error. V usage is TRBV5-1 and J usage is TRBJ2-1, with D perhaps matching TRBD2 (6 bases). Germline values: CDR1 SGHRS, CDR2 YFSETQ. The CDR3 runs 13 residues. CDR3 amino acids: CASSWDSYNEQFF. The CDR3 bases are TGTGCCAGCAGCTGGGACTCTTACAATGAGCAGTTCTTC.

This clonotype was observed a handful of times. The chain uses TRBV5-1 and TRBJ2-7; tentative D call: TRBD2 (6 bases). The CDR3 has 15 residues. Germline values: CDR1 SGHRS, CDR2 YFSETQ. The V gene lost 5 bases and the J gene lost 5 bases, with 20 bases spanning the gap. CDR3 amino acids: CASSFAGTGPNEQYF. CDR3 DNA sequence: TGCGCCAGCAGTTTTGCGGGGACCGGGCCCAACGAGCAGTACTTC.

In its sample, this clonotype was seen a few times. The CDR3 bases are TGTGCCAGCTCACCAATACATGGACAGGACCCTGCCTACGAGCAGTACTTC. Protein product: CASSPIHGQDPAYEQYF. This chain connects TRBV18 to TRBJ2-7; 7 bases are shared with TRBD1. The CDR3 runs to 17 residues. Germline loops: CDR1 KGHSH, CDR2 LQKENI. V shed 2 bases, J shed 2 bases, and the junction held 12 bases outside the gene matches.

The rearrangement joins TRBV6-2 or TRBV6-3 to TRBJ1-2; 8 bases are shared with TRBD1. The V segment lost 4 bases and the J segment 4 bases; nucleotides outside the gene matches: 11. CDR3 length equals 16 residues. Germline lookup yields CDR1 MNHEY and CDR2 SVGEGT. The CDR3 loop reads CASSSDRVKKIYGYTF. As DNA, the CDR3 is TGTGCCAGCAGTTCGGACAGGGTAAAGAAGATCTATGGCTACACCTTC.

This clonotype was seen a handful of times. V gene TRBV29-1 combines with J gene TRBJ2-3; D not resolved. Germline CDR1 is SQVTM and CDR2 is ANQGSEA. The CDR3 is 15 residues long. V lost 3 bases, J lost 0 bases, and 13 bases lay in between. The CDR3 region has the DNA TGCAGCGTTGATCGGGCATCTTTAAGCACAGATACGCAGTATTTT. It codes for CSVDRASLSTDTQYF.

The J gene is TRBJ2-7, the V gene TRBV13, with 7 positions matching TRBD2. The V and J ends lost 1 base and 3 bases, in that order; junction bases with no gene match: 15. The CDR3 totals 18 residues. CDR1 and CDR2 (germline): PRHDT, FYEKMQ (reference sequence). The CDR3 spells CASSLAGKGRGFFYEQYF. The CDR3 DNA follows: TGTGCCAGCAGCTTAGCTGGGAAGGGGCGGGGGTTTTTCTACGAGCAGTACTTC.

This clonotype was counted at least ten times. The V gene is TRBV4-2, the J gene TRBJ1-5, with unresolved D. V was trimmed by 0 bases and J by 3 bases, leaving 12 bases between them. CDR3 length equals 16 residues. Germline values: CDR1 LGHNA, CDR2 YNFKEQ. CDR3 region: CASSQDLGRNNQPQHF. The CDR3 DNA follows: TGTGCCAGCAGCCAAGATTTAGGGAGGAACAATCAGCCCCAGCATTTT.

This clonotype showed up just a few times. The gene calls are TRBV6-2 or TRBV6-3 and TRBJ2-3; 12 bases match TRBD1. V dropped 2 bases and J dropped 4; count of bases not matched to a gene: 1. CDR1 and CDR2 (germline): MNHEY, SVGEGT. This CDR3 is 15 amino acids long. The DNA for the CDR3 is TGTGCCAGCAGTTACGGGACAGGGGGCGCAGATACGCAGTATTTT. Its protein product is CASSYGTGGADTQYF.

CDR3 sequence reads: CASSWVGGTGGDGYTF. The CDR3, as DNA: TGTGCCAGCAGTTGGGTTGGTGGGACAGGGGGCGATGGCTACACCTTC. The V and J genes are TRBV27 and TRBJ1-2; 12 bases map to TRBD1. Germline CDR1 and CDR2: MNHEY and SMNVEV (reference sequence). The V segment lost 4 bases and the J segment 6 bases; nucleotides outside the gene matches: 9. This CDR3 is built from 16 residues.

This clonotype was seen a few times. This chain connects TRBV29-1 to TRBJ2-1; 8 nucleotides agree with TRBD2. The V gene's germline CDR1 is SQVTM and CDR2 ANQGSEA. Germline trimming cut 6 bases from V and 3 bases from J; bases unmatched to any gene: 7. The length of the CDR3 is 14 residues. In DNA, the CDR3 is TGCAGCGTCATAGCGGGAATAAACTACAATGAGCAGTTCTTC. Translated, it gives CSVIAGINYNEQFF.

The chain joins TRBV5-1 to TRBJ2-5; D possibly corresponds to TRBD2 (6 bases). The CDR3 is 13 residues long. Trimming stripped 7 bases from V and 5 bases from J, with 15 bases between. Germline CDR1 reads SGHRS; CDR2 reads YFSETQ. For the CDR3, the DNA is TGCGCCAGCGGCCACCTCGGGGGTGAGACCCAGTACTTC. It encodes CASGHLGGETQYF.

This clonotype appeared a few times. The CDR3 here is CATSPGNSGANVLTF. In nucleotides, the CDR3 is TGTGCCACCAGCCCAGGGAACTCTGGGGCCAACGTCCTGACTTTC. The rearrangement links TRBV24-1 to TRBJ2-6; D possibly corresponds to TRBD1 (5 bases). Germline CDR1 and CDR2: KGHDR and SFDVKD. The CDR3 is 15 amino acids. Trimming stripped 7 bases from V and 0 bases from J, with 9 bases between.

There are a few counts of this clonotype. The chain combines TRBV10-3 with TRBJ2-3; D not resolved. V was clipped by 1 base and J by 8 bases, with 10 bases between them. Per the germline V gene, CDR1 is ENHRY and CDR2 is SYGVKD. This CDR3 comprises 13 residues. The CDR3: CAISELAPGTQYF. The CDR3 DNA sequence: TGTGCCATCAGTGAGTTGGCCCCAGGTACGCAGTATTTT.

This clonotype was picked up a small number of times. V and J are TRBV4-2 and TRBJ2-5, with 12 bases fitting TRBD2. The CDR3 runs to 17 residues. Germline lookup yields CDR1 LGHNA and CDR2 YNFKEQ. Trimming removed 3 bases from V and 5 bases from J; junction bases left unmatched: 10. In DNA form, the CDR3 reads TGTGCCAGCAGCCAGAACCCGCTAGCGGGGGGGCTTGAGACCCAGTACTTC. Encoded protein: CASSQNPLAGGLETQYF.

This clonotype was observed once. This chain uses TRBV4-1 with TRBJ2-2, with 9 bases lining up with TRBD1. The V gene end was trimmed by 2 bases and the J gene end by 0 bases; junction bases not matched to a gene: 13. Germline CDR1 and CDR2: MGHRA and YSYEKL. There are 20 residues in the CDR3. CDR3 residues: CASSQLPAGTGNSNTGELFF. CDR3 bases: TGCGCCAGCAGCCAACTCCCCGCCGGGACAGGGAATTCGAACACCGGGGAGCTGTTTTTT.

This chain links TRBV7-2 with TRBJ1-3; 11 bases fit TRBD1. V was clipped by 5 bases and J by 2 bases; unmatched bases: 5. Germline lookup yields CDR1 SGHTA and CDR2 FQGNSA. The CDR3 extends over 16 amino acids. As DNA, the CDR3 is TGTGCCAGCAGCCCAATGGGACAGGGGGCTGGAAACACCATATATTTT. Translated, it gives CASSPMGQGAGNTIYF.

This clonotype was seen only a few times. This chain joins TRBV12-3 or TRBV12-4 and TRBJ2-5; D unresolved. CDR3 length: 12 residues. V shed 3 bases and J shed 5 bases, with 7 bases lying between them. CDR3 loop: CASSFQSETQYF. The CDR3 DNA sequence: TGTGCCAGCAGTTTCCAATCGGAGACCCAGTACTTC.

This clonotype came up a few times. This CDR3 is CSASRQETQYF. DNA for the CDR3: TGCAGTGCCAGTCGGCAAGAGACCCAGTACTTC. The chain combines TRBV20-1 with TRBJ2-5; D unresolved. Germline CDR1 DFQATT, CDR2 SNEGSKA (reference sequence). The CDR3 covers 11 residues. The V and J ends lost 6 bases and 2 bases respectively, with 7 bases between them.

This chain joins TRBV19 and TRBJ1-5; D is ambiguous. The CDR3 has 13 residues. Germline V gene lookup returns CDR1 LNHDA and CDR2 SQIVND (reference sequence). Trimming left V 3 bases short and J 5 bases short, with 8 bases between. CDR3 sequence: CASSMGGYQPQHF. Here the CDR3 DNA reads TGTGCCAGTAGTATGGGTGGTTATCAGCCCCAGCATTTT.

This chain joins TRBV18 and TRBJ2-2; 11 positions match TRBD1. The CDR3 runs to 16 residues. V gave up 3 bases and J gave up 5 bases; unmatched junction bases: 5. The germline V gene encodes CDR1 KGHSH and CDR2 LQKENI. The CDR3 sequence: CASSPLGQGATGELFF. The CDR3 coding sequence is TGTGCCAGCTCACCCCTCGGACAGGGGGCAACCGGGGAGCTGTTTTTT.

This clonotype was counted between two and nine times. This chain connects TRBV9 to TRBJ1-2, with 9 positions matching TRBD1. The germline gives CDR1 SGDLS, CDR2 YYNGEE. V was pared by 2 bases and J by 8 bases, with 13 bases of the junction left unmatched. The CDR3 has 16 residues. CDR3 in DNA: TGTGCCAGCAGCGTGGGGACAGGGTTCCGTCGGGAAGGCTACACCTTC. Translating it yields CASSVGTGFRREGYTF.

The chain employs TRBV7-2 and TRBJ2-3; D gene ambiguous. The CDR3 consists of 13 residues. Per the germline V gene, CDR1 is SGHTA and CDR2 is FQGNSA. The ends were cut back, 6 bases at V and 0 bases at J, with 7 bases in the middle. The CDR3 here is CASRMTSTDTQYF. As DNA, the CDR3 is TGTGCCAGCAGGATGACTAGCACAGATACGCAGTATTTT.

As DNA, the CDR3 is TGCGCCAGCCGCGAGGGAGACTATAATTCACCCCTCCACTTT. Its protein product is CASREGDYNSPLHF. V is TRBV5-1 and J is TRBJ1-6, with unresolved D. Deletions cut 7 bases from V and 3 bases from J, with 11 bases between. Germline V gene sequence: CDR1 SGHRS, CDR2 YFSETQ. The length of the CDR3 is 14 residues.

The chain combines TRBV20-1 with TRBJ2-3; TRBD1 matches 8 bases. J was trimmed by 2 bases and V by 6 bases; bases with no gene match: 7. The CDR3 has 14 amino acids. Germline V gives CDR1 DFQATT, CDR2 SNEGSKA (reference sequence). CDR3 DNA: TGCAGTGCCACCGGGACAGGCAACACAGATACGCAGTATTTT. Encoded protein: CSATGTGNTDTQYF.

This clonotype was seen repeatedly, ten times or more. This rearrangement joins TRBV4-3 to TRBJ2-7; 7 nucleotides line up with TRBD2. Looked up from germline, CDR1 is LGHNA and CDR2 is YSLEER. This CDR3 contains 13 residues. V dropped 3 bases and J dropped 3; count of bases not matched to a gene: 2. The CDR3 sequence: CASSQQRGYEQYF. CDR3 coding DNA: TGCGCCAGCAGCCAGCAGCGGGGCTACGAGCAGTACTTC.

The rearrangement links TRBV5-8 to TRBJ1-5; D remains unclear. Trimming took 7 bases from V and 9 from J, leaving 20 bases between them. Germline V gives CDR1 SGHTS, CDR2 YDEGEE. CDR3 length: 14 residues. The CDR3 loop is CASHRTGKDLPQHF. The CDR3 coding sequence is TGTGCCAGCCACAGAACGGGGAAGGATCTGCCCCAGCATTTT.

This clonotype was found a few times. This rearrangement joins TRBV6-1 to TRBJ2-2, with D perhaps matching TRBD1 or TRBD2 (6 bases each). With 8 bases removed from V and 5 bases from J, the gap between germline ends came to 15 bases. CDR3 size: 14 residues. Germline-derived CDR1 and CDR2 are MNHNS and SASEGT. CDR3 nucleotide sequence: TGTGCCAGCCAGGCGGGACACTTAACCGGGGAGCTGTTTTTT. Encoded protein: CASQAGHLTGELFF.

This clonotype turned up a few times. V gene TRBV20-1 combines with J gene TRBJ2-3; TRBD2 aligns across 7 bases. V lost 1 base, J lost 2 bases, and 9 bases stayed unmatched. Germline V gene sequence: CDR1 DFQATT, CDR2 SNEGSKA (reference sequence). The CDR3 runs to 16 residues. DNA of the CDR3: TGCAGTGCTAGAGCTCCAGCGGGACCACACACAGATACGCAGTATTTT. Its protein is CSARAPAGPHTDTQYF.

This sequence joins TRBV20-1 and TRBJ2-3; D not certain. CDR3 length equals 12 residues. The V gene's germline CDR1 is DFQATT and CDR2 SNEGSKA (reference sequence). The DNA for the CDR3 is TGCAGCCCCTTTACTAAACCAGATACGCAGTATTTT. Translated: CSPFTKPDTQYF.

The chain carries TRBV28 and TRBJ2-2; D tentatively fits TRBD1 or TRBD2 (5 bases each). The CDR3 loop spans 15 amino acids. The V end was cut by 3 bases, the J end by 2 bases, with 10 bases between. Germline V lookup: CDR1 MDHEN, CDR2 SYDVKM. The DNA for the CDR3 is TGTGCCAGCAGTTTCCCCGGGACCAACACCGGGGAGCTGTTTTTT. Protein product: CASSFPGTNTGELFF.

This chain joins TRBV4-3 and TRBJ2-1; D possibly matches TRBD1 or TRBD2 (5 bases each). V lost 0 bases to trimming and J lost 7 bases, with 13 bases between them. This CDR3 has 15 residues. Germline V gives CDR1 LGHNA, CDR2 YSLEER. The CDR3, as DNA: TGCGCCAGCAGCCAAGATCAGGGTCGGGGAAATGAGCAGTTCTTC. Its translation is CASSQDQGRGNEQFF.

The sample holds a few counts of this clonotype. The chain combines TRBV7-2 with TRBJ2-3; D unresolved. Germline CDR1 is SGHTA and CDR2 is FQGNSA. The length of the CDR3 is 13 residues. The germline V and J ends were trimmed by 4 bases and 9 bases, with 14 bases remaining between them. The CDR3: CASSSPSGSTQYF. As DNA, the CDR3 is TGTGCCAGCAGCTCCCCTAGTGGTAGCACGCAGTATTTT.